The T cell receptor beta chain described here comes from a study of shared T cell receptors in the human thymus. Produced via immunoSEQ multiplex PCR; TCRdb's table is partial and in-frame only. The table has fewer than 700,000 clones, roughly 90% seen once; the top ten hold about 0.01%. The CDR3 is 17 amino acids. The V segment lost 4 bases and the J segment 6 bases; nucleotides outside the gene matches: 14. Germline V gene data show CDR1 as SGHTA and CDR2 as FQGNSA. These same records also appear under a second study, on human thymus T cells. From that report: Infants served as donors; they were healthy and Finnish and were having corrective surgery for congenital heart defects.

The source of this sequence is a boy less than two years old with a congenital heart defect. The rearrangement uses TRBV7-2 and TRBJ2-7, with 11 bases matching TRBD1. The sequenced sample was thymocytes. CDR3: CASSSLAPGQGEREQYF. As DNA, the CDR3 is TGTGCCAGCAGCTCACTCGCGCCGGGACAGGGGGAACGCGAGCAGTACTTC.